This TCR beta chain was identified during a study of radiation and T cells in renal cell carcinoma. Method: immunoSEQ multiplex PCR; TCRdb's copy keeps in-frame clones and lacks some. Here the sample spans 130,000 or so clones, around nine tenths being singletons. V was cut by 6 bases and J by 5 bases, with 13 bases left in between. Germline lookup yields CDR1 SGHAT and CDR2 FQNNGV. The CDR3 has 13 residues. Noted time point: baseline pretreatment blood. Treatment meaning: 15 Gy SBRT to primary tumor, nephrectomy 4 weeks later. This renal cell carcinoma was of the clear cell type. This clonotype originated in a woman between 50 and 59 years old with renal cell carcinoma. The material sequenced was blood, taken from a patient whose treatment included radiotherapy and nephrectomy. The rearrangement joins TRBV11-2 to TRBJ1-2; the D gene is possibly TRBD1 (6 bases). The CDR3 nucleotides are TGTGCCAGCAGATCTACAGGGAATTATGGCTACACCTTC. It specifies CASRSTGNYGYTF.